The 13 T cell receptor beta chains below were found in one sample sequenced in a study of a mutant IDH1 vaccine in newly diagnosed glioma. Repertoires were generated with immunoSEQ multiplex PCR, while TCRdb's copy carries only in-frame clones and drops some. The sample holds tens of thousands of clones, 65% to 90% seen once. These receptors have no known antigen. The time point here: week 23, last vaccination. A 20-mer mutant IDH1 peptide at 300 ug was injected subcutaneously with topical imiquimod. The sample was PBMCs, taken from a glioma patient whose treatment included an IDH1 peptide vaccine. The receptor set was obtained from a young man with glioma. Some clones in this sample may be carry-over from other donors' samples.

This chain links TRBV6-6 with TRBJ1-5; D is unresolved. Germline V gene lookup returns CDR1 MNHNY and CDR2 SVGAGI (reference sequence). This CDR3 is built from 16 residues. Trimming stripped 4 bases from V and 3 bases from J, with 16 bases between. The CDR3 DNA sequence: TGTGCCAGCAGTTGGGCGGGCCCTGAGAACAATCAGCCCCAGCATTTT. Translation: CASSWAGPENNQPQHF.

The J gene is TRBJ2-5, the V gene TRBV5-5; possible D gene TRBD1, 6 bases. The germline CDR1 and CDR2 sequences are SGHKS and YYEKEE (reference sequence). Deletions cut 4 bases from V and 3 bases from J, with 13 bases between. The CDR3 is 14 amino acids. CDR3 residues: CASSQTTGEETQYF. CDR3 nucleotide sequence: TGTGCCAGCAGCCAGACGACAGGAGAAGAGACCCAGTACTTC.

The J gene is TRBJ1-1, the V gene TRBV7-9; D may be TRBD1 (6 bases). CDR1 is SEHNR, CDR2 FQNEAQ, per germline (reference sequence). CDR3 length: 12 residues. Trimming removed 6 bases at V and 3 bases at J, with 8 bases between. The CDR3 loop reads CASRGADTEAFF. Written as DNA, the CDR3 is TGTGCCAGCAGGGGGGCGGACACTGAAGCTTTCTTT. Filled out from reference TRBV7-9 and TRBJ1-1, the complete variable domain reads DTGVSQNPRHKITKRGQNVTFRCDPISEHNRLYWYRQTLGQGPEFLTYFQNEAQLEKSRLLSDRFSAERPKGSFSTLEIQRTEQGDSAMYLCASRGADTEAFFGQGTRLTVV.

The chain has TRBV2 and TRBJ1-2; 7 positions match TRBD1. The CDR3 is made up of 12 amino acids. Germline values: CDR1 SNHLY, CDR2 FYNNEI. V dropped 4 bases and J dropped 8; count of bases not matched to a gene: 4. This chain's CDR3 is CASSVQGGGYTF. As DNA, the CDR3 is TGTGCCAGCAGTGTCCAGGGGGGAGGCTACACCTTC.

The chain links TRBV6-5 to TRBJ2-2; possibly TRBD1 or TRBD2 for D (5 bases each). CDR1 and CDR2 from the germline V gene are MNHEY and SVGAGI. This CDR3 is 14 amino acids long. With 6 bases removed from V and 4 bases from J, the gap between germline ends came to 12 bases. Here the CDR3 reads CASRRDGLTGELFF. CDR3 coding DNA: TGTGCCAGCAGGAGGGACGGACTCACCGGGGAGCTGTTTTTT.

The chain joins TRBV6-5 to TRBJ1-1, with 10 bases lining up with TRBD1. CDR3 length: 16 residues. Trimming took 0 bases from V and 4 from J; bases not matched to a gene: 5. Germline values: CDR1 MNHEY, CDR2 SVGAGI. CDR3 region: CASSYSGTGVGTEAFF. DNA for the CDR3: TGTGCCAGCAGTTACTCGGGGACAGGGGTAGGCACTGAAGCTTTCTTT.

CDR3 region: CASSLGAVSYTF. The CDR3 DNA sequence: TGTGCCAGCAGCTTGGGGGCCGTCAGCTACACCTTC. The chain uses TRBV5-6 and TRBJ1-2; D unclear. The CDR3 length is 12 residues. V gave up 0 bases and J gave up 9 bases, with 9 bases separating them. The germline V gene has CDR1 SGHDT and CDR2 YYEEEE.

This rearrangement joins TRBV6-1 to TRBJ1-5; a weak D match, TRBD1 (5 bases). Looked up from germline, CDR1 is MNHNS and CDR2 is SASEGT. The ends were cut back, 6 bases at V and 0 bases at J, with 12 bases in the middle. This CDR3 comprises 15 residues. The CDR3, as DNA: TGTGCCAGCAGACCCGGACAATATAGCAATCAGCCCCAGCATTTT. It encodes CASRPGQYSNQPQHF.

The V gene is TRBV4-3, the J gene TRBJ2-1; 9 bases map to TRBD2. The CDR3 is 16 amino acids. Germline loops: CDR1 LGHNA, CDR2 YSLEER. V dropped 0 bases and J dropped 7; count of bases not matched to a gene: 7. DNA for the CDR3: TGCGCCAGCAGCCAAGATCCCGCGGGGGGGAGGAATGAGCAGTTCTTC. This encodes CASSQDPAGGRNEQFF.

The rearrangement joins TRBV9 to TRBJ1-1, with D possibly being TRBD1 (5 bases). CDR1 is SGDLS, CDR2 YYNGEE, per germline. The CDR3 is made up of 14 amino acids. The ends were cut back, 4 bases at V and 4 bases at J, with 14 bases in the middle. The CDR3 DNA sequence: TGTGCCAGCAGCCCTAGGGGTTTGAGCACTGAAGCTTTCTTT. It yields the protein CASSPRGLSTEAFF.

The chain joins TRBV6-4 to TRBJ1-1, with TRBD1 as a possible D gene (5 bases). The CDR3 totals 13 residues. Trimming removed 3 bases from V and 4 bases from J, with 9 bases in between. The V gene's germline CDR1 is MRHNA and CDR2 SNTAGT. The CDR3 is CASSELRGTEAFF. Written as DNA, the CDR3 is TGTGCCAGCAGTGAGCTTAGGGGCACTGAAGCTTTCTTT.

The V call is TRBV6-5, the J call TRBJ2-7; the D is unclear. This CDR3 comprises 15 residues. Per germline, CDR1 MNHEY and CDR2 SVGAGI. Trimming cost V 0 bases and J 0 bases, with 9 bases left between them. The CDR3 sequence: CASSYSGSYSYEQYF. CDR3 bases: TGTGCCAGCAGTTACTCGGGCAGCTACTCCTACGAGCAGTACTTC.

The V call is TRBV21-1, the J call TRBJ2-7; the tabulated D call, TRBD2, remains unverified against the DNA. TRBV21-1 is tagged as a pseudogene. CDR3 size: 15 residues. CDR3 sequence (DNA): TGTGCCAGCAGCCCATGGACTAGCGGATCCTACGAGCAGTACTTC. It encodes CASSPWTSGSYEQYF.